This TCR beta chain appears in the sequencing data of a study of OX40 agonist ivuxolimab in advanced cancers. Study in general: Patients achieving partial responses numbered three: one hepatocellular carcinoma case and two cutaneous melanoma cases. Points from the study as a whole: On average, CD8+ T cells showed a greater number of expanded clones than CD4+. Not determined was the antigen specificity of the expanded peripheral T cells.

The CDR3 runs to 16 residues. Per germline, CDR1 MGHRA and CDR2 YSYEKL. The V end lost 1 base, the J end lost 1 base, and 10 bases lay between the germline ends. Libraries were prepared by immunoSEQ multiplex PCR; TCRdb keeps only in-frame clonotypes and omits some of them. Here the sample spans 65,000 to 85,000 clones, more than 80% being singletons. Worth noting for this clone: Antigen specificity is unknown.

The clonotype originates from an adult with an advanced solid tumor such as melanoma, head and neck, liver or kidney cancer. The starting material was CD4+ or CD8+ T cells sorted from blood, obtained in a trial of the OX40 agonist ivuxolimab. The V and J genes are TRBV4-1 and TRBJ2-2; D may be TRBD1 (6 bases). The CDR3: CASSQGGHVNTGELFF. DNA of the CDR3: TGCGCCAGCAGCCAAGGGGGGCATGTGAACACCGGGGAGCTGTTTTTT.